The 8 T cell receptor beta chains in this list originate from one sample, sequenced in a study of T cell repertoires in cytomegalovirus infection. What these receptors recognize is not known. TCRdb fed the reads into MiXCR, producing one record per CDR3 protein. The table has around 710,000 distinct CDR3 sequences, about 27% seen once. This specimen was cultured CD8+ T cells from PBMCs, taken from culture after CMV antigen stimulation. These TCRs come from a human donor in good health (CMV status not recorded). Some clones in this sample may be carry-over from other donors' samples.

Here the CDR3 reads CASSFVNQETQYF. The CDR3 region has the DNA TGTGCCAGCAGTTTCGTCAACCAAGAGACCCAGTACTTC. This sequence joins TRBV12-3 or TRBV12-4 and TRBJ2-5; D uncertain. The V and J ends lost 3 bases and 0 bases respectively, with 5 bases between them. The CDR3 extends over 13 amino acids.

This clonotype was detected a few times. V usage is TRBV6-6 and J usage is TRBJ1-2; maybe TRBD1 (6 bases). Trimming pared 7 bases from V and 3 bases from J, leaving 18 bases between. Looked up from germline, CDR1 is MNHNY and CDR2 is SVGAGI (reference sequence). There are 15 residues in the CDR3. The CDR3 reads CASINSRDTYYGYTF. For the CDR3, the DNA is TGTGCCAGCATCAACTCCCGGGACACCTACTATGGCTACACCTTC.

This clonotype was counted a few times. The rearrangement joins TRBV4-1 to TRBJ2-7, with a tentative D call TRBD2 (5 bases). V shed 4 bases and J shed 3 bases, with 16 bases lying between them. CDR3 length: 15 residues. The V gene's germline CDR1 is MGHRA and CDR2 YSYEKL. Here the CDR3 reads CASSPTLAPNYEQYF. The CDR3 DNA sequence: TGCGCCAGCAGCCCCACCTTAGCGCCTAACTACGAGCAGTACTTC.

The gene calls are TRBV28 and TRBJ2-3; 9 nucleotides match TRBD2. The CDR3 spans 16 residues. V was pared by 3 bases and J by 5 bases, with 9 bases of the junction left unmatched. The V gene's germline CDR1 is MDHEN and CDR2 SYDVKM. Written as DNA, the CDR3 is TGTGCCAGCAGTTTCCCAGCGGGGGGAGGTGGAGATACGCAGTATTTT. Amino acids: CASSFPAGGGGDTQYF. The complete variable domain, with remaining parts taken from reference TRBV28 and TRBJ2-3, reads DVKVTQSSRYLVKRTGEKVFLECVQDMDHENMFWYRQDPGLGLRLIYFSYDVKMKEKGDIPEGYSVSREKKERFSLILESASTNQTSMYLCASSFPAGGGGDTQYFGPGTRLTVL.

This clonotype was recorded a few times. CDR3 nucleotide sequence: TGCGCCAGCAGCCTGTACCCGGGACTAGAGAGCACAGATACGCAGTATTTT. This codes for CASSLYPGLESTDTQYF. This chain links TRBV4-1 with TRBJ2-3; 8 bases map to TRBD2. The ends lost 4 bases at V and 0 bases at J; junction bases unmatched: 9. The CDR3 covers 17 residues. CDR1 and CDR2 (germline): MGHRA, YSYEKL.

The chain links TRBV14 to TRBJ2-1, with D maybe TRBD2 (6 bases). Germline V gives CDR1 SGHDN, CDR2 FVKESK. V was pared by 0 bases and J by 7 bases, with 7 bases between. CDR3 length equals 13 residues. CDR3 in amino acids: CASSQDRENEQFF. The DNA of the CDR3 is TGTGCCAGCAGCCAAGATCGGGAGAATGAGCAGTTCTTC.

The chain carries TRBV7-6 and TRBJ2-1; D gene ambiguous. V was cut by 5 bases and J by 5 bases, with 13 bases left in between. There are 14 residues in the CDR3. CDR1 and CDR2 from the germline V gene are SGHVS and FNYEAQ. The CDR3 reads CASSRRGVHNEQFF. CDR3 sequence (DNA): TGTGCCAGCAGCAGGCGTGGGGTTCACAATGAGCAGTTCTTC.

The rearrangement uses TRBV12-3 or TRBV12-4 and TRBJ2-7, with D possibly TRBD1 on 6 matching bases. The CDR3 is 14 residues long. Trimming took off 1 base at V and 4 bases at J, with 11 bases between the two ends. CDR3 DNA: TGTGCCAGCAGTTTAGTTTCAGGGGTTTACGAGCAGTACTTC. Translation gives CASSLVSGVYEQYF.